This T cell receptor beta chain was recovered during a study of CD8 T cells in ankylosing spondylitis. TCRdb reanalysed the 5' RACE reads using MiXCR and keeps one entry per CDR3 protein. This sample yields 700,000 to 1,000,000 distinct CDR3 sequences, of which over 9.5% are seen a single time; more than 0.5% belongs to the top ten. Study findings and constraints: Clones tied to disease were said to be significantly enriched in matched ankylosing spondylitis synovial fluid. Prior literature has documented some motif variants in synovial fluid and blood from reactive arthritis. A TCR beta motif of 8 or 9 highly homologous variants appeared characteristic of ankylosing spondylitis blood.

In this sample, this clonotype turned up once. Its target is not known. The V and J ends lost 4 bases and 3 bases respectively, with 13 bases between them. The CDR3 totals 14 residues. Germline-derived CDR1 and CDR2 are SGHTA and FQGNSA. The TCR originated in a male donor with ankylosing spondylitis. The sequenced sample consisted of blood, either unsorted or a sorted T cell fraction (not recorded which). The chain links TRBV7-2 to TRBJ2-7; possible D gene TRBD1, 6 bases. In nucleotides, the CDR3 is TGTGCCAGCAGCTCCCCGAACAGGGACTACGAGCAGTACTTC. Amino acids: CASSSPNRDYEQYF.